These 25 T cell receptor beta chains came from one sample sequenced in a study of control samples from healthy donors and cancer patients. The method was immunoSEQ multiplex PCR; TCRdb's version includes in-frame clones alone and lacks a portion of them. The sample records under 95,000 clones, about 89% being singletons. The sequenced sample was blood. The receptors derive from a woman aged 30 to 39 in good health.

This chain links TRBV5-6 with TRBJ2-1; TRBD2 might be the D (6 bases). Germline V gene sequence: CDR1 SGHDT, CDR2 YYEEEE. This CDR3 has 16 residues. The V and J ends lost 4 bases and 0 bases respectively, with 14 bases between them. CDR3 sequence: CASSPTGLYSYNEQFF. CDR3 bases: TGTGCCAGCAGCCCAACGGGACTCTACTCCTACAATGAGCAGTTCTTC.

The chain links TRBV28 to TRBJ2-1, with 11 positions matching TRBD1. V shed 4 bases, J shed 6 bases, and the junction held 5 bases outside the gene matches. CDR3 length equals 15 residues. Germline-derived CDR1 and CDR2 are MDHEN and SYDVKM. The CDR3 DNA is TGTGCCAGCAGTTCCTCCGGGACAGGGGGCAATGAGCAGTTCTTC. Encoded protein: CASSSSGTGGNEQFF.

This sequence joins TRBV9 and TRBJ2-2, with unresolved D. Germline values: CDR1 SGDLS, CDR2 YYNGEE. V lost 3 bases to trimming and J lost 1 base, with 4 bases between them. This CDR3 has 13 residues. The CDR3 bases are TGTGCCAGCAGCGCCGAGAACACCGGGGAGCTGTTTTTT. Protein product: CASSAENTGELFF.

The rearrangement joins TRBV24-1 to TRBJ2-1, with no clear D. The CDR3 covers 14 residues. The V end lost 6 bases, the J end lost 4 bases, and 12 bases lay between the germline ends. The V gene's germline CDR1 is KGHDR and CDR2 SFDVKD. This chain's CDR3 is CATSKSHTYNEQFF. CDR3 in DNA: TGTGCCACCAGTAAGTCCCACACTTACAATGAGCAGTTCTTC.

V usage is TRBV12-3 or TRBV12-4 and J usage is TRBJ2-1; a possible D gene is TRBD1 (5 bases). The V and J ends lost 3 bases and 14 bases respectively, with 11 bases between them. This CDR3 contains 11 residues. This CDR3 reads CASSLTVREFF. The CDR3 nucleotides are TGTGCCAGCAGTTTGACCGTCAGGGAGTTCTTC.

The chain recombines TRBV19 with TRBJ1-1, with unresolved D. The CDR3 runs to 13 residues. Trimming took off 7 bases at V and 2 bases at J, with 11 bases between the two ends. The V gene's germline CDR1 is LNHDA and CDR2 SQIVND (reference sequence). The CDR3 region is CASIGSTNTEAFF. The CDR3 nucleotides are TGTGCCAGTATAGGCAGCACAAACACTGAAGCTTTCTTT.

V is TRBV3-1 (or the pseudogene TRBV3-2) and J is TRBJ1-2, with D unclear. CDR3 length: 16 residues. CDR1 is LGHDT and CDR2 is YNNKEL in the germline V gene (reference sequence). Trimming shortened V by 4 bases and J by 2 bases, and 17 bases separated the two germline ends. CDR3: CASSLHGGARNYGYTF. As DNA, the CDR3 is TGTGCCAGCAGCCTCCATGGAGGAGCTAGGAACTATGGCTACACCTTC.

V and J are TRBV3-1 (or the pseudogene TRBV3-2) and TRBJ1-2, with D unresolved. This CDR3 spans 13 amino acids. Germline lookup yields CDR1 LGHDT and CDR2 YNNKEL (reference sequence). Trimming shortened V by 0 bases and J by 4 bases, and 6 bases separated the two germline ends. The CDR3 protein is CASSQDNPYGYTF. DNA of the CDR3: TGTGCCAGCAGCCAAGATAACCCCTATGGCTACACCTTC.

The chain recombines TRBV4-1 with TRBJ2-1; 10 bases line up with TRBD2. This CDR3 has 16 residues. J gave up 1 base and V 3 bases, and 3 bases lay outside the gene matches. The germline CDR1 and CDR2 sequences are MGHRA and YSYEKL. The CDR3, as DNA: TGCGCCAGCAGCCAGCCGACTAGCGGGTCCTACAATGAGCAGTTCTTC. As protein: CASSQPTSGSYNEQFF.

The chain has TRBV29-1 and TRBJ2-3; 10 nucleotides agree with TRBD2. Trimming cost V 5 bases and J 5 bases; bases outside gene matches: 10. Germline V gene lookup returns CDR1 SQVTM and CDR2 ANQGSEA. CDR3 size: 15 residues. CDR3 sequence (DNA): TGCAGCGTTCCCGGACTAGCGGTGGTGGGAGATACGCAGTATTTT. It encodes CSVPGLAVVGDTQYF.

The chain combines TRBV19 with TRBJ1-5; D remains unclear. Trimming took off 7 bases at V and 5 bases at J, with 15 bases between the two ends. There are 14 residues in the CDR3. Germline values: CDR1 LNHDA, CDR2 SQIVND (reference sequence). Here the CDR3 DNA reads TGTGCCAGTAAGGTCAGGAGGAGGGATCAGCCCCAGCATTTT. Amino acids: CASKVRRRDQPQHF.

CDR3 bases: TGCGCCAGCAGTGAGTCCCGGACAGGGAATGGCTACACCTTC. Its protein product is CASSESRTGNGYTF. The rearrangement links TRBV10-1 to TRBJ1-2; 8 nucleotides agree with TRBD1. With V trimmed by 0 bases and J by 6 bases, 3 bases remained unmatched. CDR3 length: 14 residues. CDR1 and CDR2 (germline): WNHNN, SYGVQD (reference sequence).

The chain combines TRBV7-9 with TRBJ2-1; TRBD2 aligns across 9 bases. The germline CDR1 and CDR2 sequences are SEHNR and FQNEAQ (reference sequence). The CDR3 runs to 15 residues. V shed 1 base and J 8 bases; nucleotides not matched to a gene: 6. DNA of the CDR3: TGTGCCAGCAGCTTAGGTAGCGGGAGTTTCGATGAGCAGTTCTTC. Its protein is CASSLGSGSFDEQFF.

In its sample, this clone was seen once. The genes are TRBV5-4 and TRBJ2-3; 7 positions agree with TRBD2. Germline loops: CDR1 SGHNT, CDR2 YYREEE (reference sequence). The CDR3 is made up of 15 amino acids. The V gene end was trimmed by 7 bases and the J gene end by 4 bases; junction bases not matched to a gene: 12. CDR3 protein: CASGGEGNGPDTQYF. CDR3 DNA: TGTGCCAGCGGAGGGGAGGGGAACGGTCCAGATACGCAGTATTTT. The full variable domain, with the rest looked up from reference TRBV5-4 and TRBJ2-3, is ETGVTQSPTHLIKTRGQQVTLRCSSQSGHNTVSWYQQALGQGPQFIFQYYREEENGRGNFPPRFSGLQFPNYSSELNVNALELDDSALYLCASGGEGNGPDTQYFGPGTRLTVL.

The chain uses TRBV6-4 and TRBJ2-2; D is perhaps TRBD2 (7 bases). This CDR3 region has 15 residues. V was cut by 2 bases and J by 4 bases, with 11 bases left in between. CDR1 and CDR2 (germline): MRHNA, SNTAGT. Here the CDR3 DNA reads TGTGCCAGCAGTGACCCGGGGGGCCCCACCGGGGAGCTGTTTTTT. Residues: CASSDPGGPTGELFF.

The rearrangement joins TRBV5-4 to TRBJ2-3, with D tentatively TRBD2 (6 bases). Germline CDR1 and CDR2: SGHNT and YYREEE (reference sequence). The CDR3 is 14 residues long. Trimming stripped 7 bases from V and 1 base from J, with 13 bases between. The CDR3: CASSSGWGTDTQYF. CDR3 DNA: TGTGCCAGCTCAAGCGGGTGGGGCACAGATACGCAGTATTTT.

The chain is built from TRBV6-5 and TRBJ1-5, with D unresolved. Germline CDR1 MNHEY, CDR2 SVGAGI. V was clipped by 10 bases and J by 6 bases, with 22 bases between them. The CDR3 has 15 residues. The CDR3 loop is CATTGEPIGTQPQHF. CDR3 coding DNA: TGTGCCACCACCGGCGAGCCGATAGGTACTCAGCCCCAGCATTTT.

The chain uses TRBV2 and TRBJ1-5; TRBD1 aligns across 7 bases. Per germline, CDR1 SNHLY and CDR2 FYNNEI. The CDR3 length is 13 residues. J lost 9 bases, V lost 5 bases, and 7 bases had no gene match. CDR3 in amino acids: CASSTTGDRPQHF. The CDR3 DNA reads as TGTGCCAGCAGTACAACAGGGGATCGGCCCCAGCATTTT. Based on the CDR3 plus reference TRBV2 and TRBJ1-5, the full variable domain is EPEVTQTPSHQVTQMGQEVILRCVPISNHLYFYWYRQILGQKVEFLVSFYNNEISEKSEIFDDQFSVERPDGSNFTLKIRSTKLEDSAMYFCASSTTGDRPQHFGDGTRLSIL.

The rearrangement uses TRBV5-1 and TRBJ2-5; D remains unclear. The CDR3 extends over 13 amino acids. Trimming removed 0 bases at V and 3 bases at J, with 6 bases between. Germline V CDR1 and CDR2: SGHRS, YFSETQ. The DNA of the CDR3 is TGCGCCAGCAGCTTGGAGGCAGAAGAGACCCAGTACTTC. It codes for CASSLEAEETQYF. Complete variable domain (other parts from reference TRBV5-1 and TRBJ2-5): KAGVTQTPRYLIKTRGQQVTLSCSPISGHRSVSWYQQTPGQGLQFLFEYFSETQRNKGNFPGRFSGRQFSNSRSEMNVSTLELGDSALYLCASSLEAEETQYFGPGTRLLVL.

The chain couples TRBV19 to TRBJ1-5, with 9 bases that match TRBD1. J gave up 3 bases and V 6 bases, and 6 bases lay outside the gene matches. This CDR3 region has 15 residues. In germline, CDR1 is LNHDA, CDR2 SQIVND (reference sequence). The CDR3 DNA follows: TGTGCCAGTAGGCTAGGGACAGGGTACAATCAGCCCCAGCATTTT. This encodes CASRLGTGYNQPQHF.

The chain combines TRBV28 with TRBJ2-7, with D tentatively TRBD1 (6 bases). Germline CDR1 is MDHEN and CDR2 is SYDVKM. The CDR3 sequence is 14 residues long. V was cut by 6 bases and J by 7 bases, with 19 bases left in between. The CDR3 here is CASRPTGTLREQYF. CDR3 bases: TGTGCCAGCAGGCCCACAGGGACACTACGAGAGCAGTACTTC.

The chain has TRBV14 and TRBJ2-1; the D is unclear. Trimming removed 1 base at V and 8 bases at J, with 3 bases between. CDR3 length: 11 residues. Germline assignment: CDR1 SGHDN and CDR2 FVKESK. This CDR3 is CASSQVYEQFF. CDR3 in DNA: TGTGCCAGCAGCCAAGTCTATGAGCAGTTCTTC.

The CDR3 spells CASSMTSTGVGTDTQYF. The DNA of the CDR3 is TGTGCCAGTAGTATGACCTCGACAGGGGTGGGCACAGATACGCAGTATTTT. The chain combines TRBV19 with TRBJ2-3, with 8 bases identical to TRBD1. Germline assignment: CDR1 LNHDA and CDR2 SQIVND (reference sequence). This CDR3 spans 17 amino acids. Trimming took 3 bases from V and 1 from J; bases not matched to a gene: 9.

The chain joins TRBV5-4 to TRBJ2-1, with 11 bases fitting TRBD2. V shed 4 bases, J shed 9 bases, and the junction held 12 bases outside the gene matches. CDR1 SGHNT and CDR2 YYREEE come from the germline V gene (reference sequence). The CDR3 extends over 16 amino acids. This CDR3 is CASSAGSSGGMSEQFF. For the CDR3, the DNA is TGTGCCAGCAGCGCGGGTTCTAGCGGGGGGATGTCTGAGCAGTTCTTC.

The gene calls are TRBV19 and TRBJ1-2; D gene unclear. There are 14 residues in the CDR3. In germline, CDR1 is LNHDA, CDR2 SQIVND (reference sequence). Trimming took off 1 base at V and 2 bases at J, with 8 bases between the two ends. This chain's CDR3 is CASSIVLTNYGYTF. CDR3 nucleotide sequence: TGTGCCAGTAGTATAGTCTTAACGAACTATGGCTACACCTTC.